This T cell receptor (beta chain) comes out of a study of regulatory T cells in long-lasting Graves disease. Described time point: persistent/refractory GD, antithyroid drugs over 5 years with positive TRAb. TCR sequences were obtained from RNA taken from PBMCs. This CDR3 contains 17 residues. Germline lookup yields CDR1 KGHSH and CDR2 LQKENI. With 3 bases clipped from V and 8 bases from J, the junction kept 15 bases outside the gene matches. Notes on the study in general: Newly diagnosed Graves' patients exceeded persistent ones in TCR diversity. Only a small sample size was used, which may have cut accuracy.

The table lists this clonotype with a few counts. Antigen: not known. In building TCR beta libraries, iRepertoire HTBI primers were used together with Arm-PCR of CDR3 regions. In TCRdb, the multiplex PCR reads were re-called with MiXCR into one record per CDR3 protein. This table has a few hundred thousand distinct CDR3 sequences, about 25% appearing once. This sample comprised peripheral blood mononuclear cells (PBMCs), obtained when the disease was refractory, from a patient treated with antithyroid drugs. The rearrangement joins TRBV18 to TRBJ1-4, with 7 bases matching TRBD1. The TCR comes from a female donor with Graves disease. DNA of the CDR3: TGTGCCAGCTCACCTCAACCCACGGGACAGCCTTTCGAAAAACTGTTTTTT. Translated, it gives CASSPQPTGQPFEKLFF.